One sample yielded the 29 T cell receptor beta chains listed below, sequenced in a study of blood T cell repertoires in COVID-19 (TCRdb year 2020). Receptor amplification or capture employed the immunoSEQ multiplex PCR assay. TCRdb stores this immuneACCESS table with in-frame sequences only. Part of the clones is absent; in the studies checked, under half of the shortfall reflects unresolved V genes, and no reason is known for the rest. Present in this sample are approximately 310,000 clones, more than 70% of which were seen just once. 7.8% of the sample rests with the top ten. Sequenced sample: peripheral blood. The receptors derive from a woman between 45 and 60 years old who had recovered from COVID-19.

V is TRBV19 and J is TRBJ1-2; 9 bases match TRBD1. The CDR3 runs to 15 residues. Looked up from germline, CDR1 is LNHDA and CDR2 is SQIVND (reference sequence). The junction had 7 bases not matched to a gene; V was cut back by 5 bases and J by 3 bases. The CDR3 DNA reads as TGTGCCAGTAGTTTCCGGGACAGGGTTTACTATGGCTACACCTTC. This codes for CASSFRDRVYYGYTF.

The chain links TRBV6-5 to TRBJ1-5, with D tentatively TRBD1 (5 bases). The CDR3 is made up of 15 amino acids. Germline V gives CDR1 MNHEY, CDR2 SVGAGI. V was trimmed by 6 bases and J by 0 bases, leaving 12 bases between them. The CDR3 nucleotides read TGTGCCAGCAGGTGGGGAGGGGATAGCAATCAGCCCCAGCATTTT. Translated, it gives CASRWGGDSNQPQHF.

This chain connects TRBV7-2 to TRBJ2-2, with 12 bases lining up with TRBD2. CDR3 length: 16 amino acids. Germline V gene data show CDR1 as SGHTA and CDR2 as FQGNSA. The V and J ends lost 6 bases and 7 bases, in that order; junction bases with no gene match: 9. The CDR3 sequence: CASRDGLAGRVGELFF. In DNA, the CDR3 is TGTGCCAGCAGAGACGGACTAGCGGGACGGGTCGGGGAGCTGTTTTTT.

This rearrangement joins TRBV19 to TRBJ1-2; 8 bases agree with TRBD1. J gave up 6 bases and V 2 bases, and 11 bases lay outside the gene matches. The germline V gene has CDR1 LNHDA and CDR2 SQIVND (reference sequence). The CDR3 is 16 residues long. CDR3 in amino acids: CASSIMRRQGRDGYTF. DNA of the CDR3: TGTGCCAGTAGTATAATGAGGAGACAGGGGAGAGATGGCTACACCTTC. Full variable domain (missing parts from reference TRBV19 and TRBJ1-2): DGGITQSPKYLFRKEGQNVTLSCEQNLNHDAMYWYRQDPGQGLRLIYYSQIVNDFQKGDIAEGYSVSREKKESFPLTVTSAQKNPTAFYLCASSIMRRQGRDGYTFGSGTRLTVV.

Many counts were recorded for this clone. The chain joins TRBV7-8 to TRBJ1-1; D gene unclear. The germline gives CDR1 SGHVS, CDR2 FQNEAQ. The CDR3 extends over 14 amino acids. With 2 bases removed from V and 1 base from J, the gap between germline ends came to 8 bases. CDR3 DNA: TGTGCCAGCAGCTTACTTTCAGGGAACACTGAAGCTTTCTTT. This encodes CASSLLSGNTEAFF.

The chain is built from TRBV6-5 and TRBJ1-2, with TRBD1 matching 7 bases. The CDR3 runs to 16 residues. J was trimmed by 2 bases and V by 2 bases; bases with no gene match: 8. The V gene's germline CDR1 is MNHEY and CDR2 SVGAGI. The CDR3 reads CASSYDPPGQNYGYTF. CDR3 nucleotide sequence: TGTGCCAGCAGTTACGATCCCCCGGGACAGAACTATGGCTACACCTTC.

This clone was detected only once. The chain couples TRBV19 to TRBJ2-6; 9 bases align to TRBD1. The CDR3 contains 20 residues. Germline CDR1 is LNHDA and CDR2 is SQIVND (reference sequence). Germline trimming cut 5 bases from V and 1 base from J; bases unmatched to any gene: 15. CDR3 DNA: TGTGCCAGTAGTGTCTCGGGACAGGGATGGTACGGATCTGGGGCCAACGTCCTGACTTTC. Its protein product is CASSVSGQGWYGSGANVLTF.

The CDR3, as DNA: TGTGCCAGCAGCTTCCAATCAGGGTTCGCGAATGAAAAACTGTTTTTT. The encoded protein is CASSFQSGFANEKLFF. The chain combines TRBV28 with TRBJ1-4; D might be TRBD1 (5 bases). There are 16 residues in the CDR3. The ends were cut back, 6 bases at V and 5 bases at J, with 19 bases in the middle. The germline V gene encodes CDR1 MDHEN and CDR2 SYDVKM.

In its sample, this clone was seen a few times. The chain recombines TRBV5-6 with TRBJ2-5; D ambiguous. Trimming took 5 bases from V and 3 from J, leaving 8 bases between them. The germline V gene has CDR1 SGHDT and CDR2 YYEEEE. The length of the CDR3 is 12 residues. The CDR3 region is CASRAEEETQYF. The CDR3 nucleotides read TGTGCCAGCAGGGCAGAAGAAGAGACCCAGTACTTC. Drawing the rest from reference TRBV5-6 and TRBJ2-5, the complete variable domain is DAGVTQSPTHLIKTRGQQVTLRCSPKSGHDTVSWYQQALGQGPQFIFQYYEEEERQRGNFPDRFSGHQFPNYSSELNVNALLLGDSALYLCASRAEEETQYFGPGTRLLVL.

The chain uses TRBV30 and TRBJ2-1; no firm D call. Germline V gene data show CDR1 as GTSNPN and CDR2 as SVGIG (reference sequence). The CDR3 loop spans 14 amino acids. The V end lost 6 bases, the J end lost 0 bases, and 12 bases lay between the germline ends. This CDR3 is CACLSRSSYNEQFF. As DNA, the CDR3 is TGTGCCTGCCTCAGTAGGAGCTCCTACAATGAGCAGTTCTTC.

The rearrangement joins TRBV9 to TRBJ1-6; TRBD1 is a possible D gene (6 bases). Trimming removed 3 bases from V and 7 bases from J, with 14 bases in between. Germline values: CDR1 SGDLS, CDR2 YYNGEE. This CDR3 spans 15 amino acids. The CDR3 reads CASSANRVGNSPLHF. CDR3 nucleotides: TGTGCCAGCAGCGCCAACAGGGTGGGGAATTCACCCCTCCACTTT.

The chain couples TRBV10-3 to TRBJ1-2, with 9 bases identical to TRBD1. The CDR3 runs 13 residues. Germline assignment: CDR1 ENHRY and CDR2 SYGVKD. Trimming took 4 bases from V and 8 from J; bases not matched to a gene: 5. CDR3 coding DNA: TGTGCCATCAGTGGGACAGGGGTCGAGGGCTACACCTTC. It codes for CAISGTGVEGYTF.

For this clone: The junction does not match germline at one end; this may be a read error. This chain connects TRBV6-5 to TRBJ2-1, with TRBD2 matching 14 bases. The CDR3 extends over 14 amino acids. Germline V gives CDR1 MNHEY, CDR2 SVGAGI. The CDR3 sequence is CASSSPGLAGVRIF. The DNA of the CDR3 is TGTGCCAGCAGTTCTCCGGGACTAGCGGGAGTGAGAATCTTC.

The chain uses TRBV7-2 and TRBJ1-5, with 9 bases aligning to TRBD1. Germline V lookup: CDR1 SGHTA, CDR2 FQGNSA. The CDR3 contains 15 residues. V gave up 5 bases and J gave up 2 bases; unmatched junction bases: 4. CDR3 in amino acids: CASSMGQGGNQPQHF. As DNA, the CDR3 is TGTGCCAGCAGCATGGGACAGGGTGGCAATCAGCCCCAGCATTTT. The entire variable domain, with the rest obtained from reference TRBV7-2 and TRBJ1-5, is as follows: GAGVSQSPSNKVTEKGKDVELRCDPISGHTALYWYRQSLGQGLEFLIYFQGNSAPDKSGLPSDRFSAERTGGSVSTLTIQRTQQEDSAVYLCASSMGQGGNQPQHFGDGTRLSIL.

The chain couples TRBV6-2 or TRBV6-3 to TRBJ2-1, with 10 positions matching TRBD1. V gave up 4 bases and J gave up 2 bases; unmatched junction bases: 2. The germline gives CDR1 MNHEY, CDR2 SVGEGT. The CDR3 is made up of 15 amino acids. The CDR3 region has the DNA TGTGCCAGCAGTTGGGGACAGGGGACCTACAATGAGCAGTTCTTC. Its translation: CASSWGQGTYNEQFF.

The V call is TRBV7-2, the J call TRBJ2-2, with unresolved D. The CDR3 extends over 14 amino acids. Germline CDR1 and CDR2: SGHTA and FQGNSA. Trimming stripped 0 bases from V and 6 bases from J, with 8 bases between. This chain's CDR3 is CASSLALGSGELFF. The CDR3, as DNA: TGTGCCAGCAGCTTAGCGCTCGGGTCCGGGGAGCTGTTTTTT.

This clone was recorded once. V usage is TRBV7-2 and J usage is TRBJ2-1, with D hard to call. The CDR3 length is 13 residues. Germline CDR1 reads SGHTA; CDR2 reads FQGNSA. Trimming cost V 5 bases and J 5 bases, with 10 bases left between them. The CDR3 here is CASSPPWHNEQFF. In nucleotides, the CDR3 is TGTGCCAGCAGCCCGCCGTGGCACAATGAGCAGTTCTTC.

This clone was counted a few times. The chain uses TRBV3-1 (or the pseudogene TRBV3-2) and TRBJ2-7, with TRBD1 matching 9 bases. Germline CDR1 is LGHDT and CDR2 is YNNKEL (reference sequence). V gave up 4 bases and J gave up 7 bases; unmatched junction bases: 8. CDR3 length: 14 residues. The CDR3 spells CASSRTGERGEQYF. The DNA of the CDR3 is TGTGCCAGCAGCCGGACAGGGGAAAGGGGGGAGCAGTACTTC.

The chain employs TRBV5-4 and TRBJ2-5; 8 nucleotides line up with TRBD2. Trimming cost V 4 bases and J 4 bases; bases outside gene matches: 15. The CDR3 totals 17 residues. Germline CDR1 reads SGHNT; CDR2 reads YYREEE (reference sequence). The CDR3 DNA reads TGTGCCAGCAGCCCGGGTGGGCTAGCGGGCTACTCAGAGACCCAGTACTTC. It codes for CASSPGGLAGYSETQYF.

The chain carries TRBV6-6 and TRBJ1-1; D possibly corresponds to TRBD1 (5 bases). From germline, CDR1 is MNHNY and CDR2 SVGAGI (reference sequence). The V and J ends lost 0 bases and 8 bases respectively, with 13 bases between them. The CDR3 runs to 14 residues. The CDR3 reads CASSYSMTAKEAFF. The CDR3 bases are TGTGCCAGCAGTTACTCAATGACAGCGAAGGAAGCTTTCTTT.

The chain recombines TRBV14 with TRBJ2-7, with 11 bases aligning to TRBD2. The CDR3 is made up of 15 amino acids. CDR1 is SGHDN, CDR2 FVKESK, per germline. V gave up 1 base and J gave up 1 base; unmatched junction bases: 0. CDR3 coding DNA: TGTGCCAGCAGCCAAGGACTAGCGGGATCCTACGAGCAGTACTTC. This translates into CASSQGLAGSYEQYF.

The chain carries TRBV6-2 or TRBV6-3 and TRBJ2-3, with D hard to call. Trimming stripped 4 bases from V and 5 bases from J, with 13 bases between. This CDR3 spans 14 amino acids. Germline CDR1 is MNHEY and CDR2 is SVGEGT. CDR3 coding DNA: TGTGCCAGCAGTTTCCGTACCGAGCTAGATACGCAGTATTTT. Protein product: CASSFRTELDTQYF.

This clone was seen a handful of times. J is TRBJ2-7 and V is TRBV28; 8 positions agree with TRBD2. J was trimmed by 4 bases and V by 2 bases; bases with no gene match: 10. This CDR3 spans 16 amino acids. Germline values: CDR1 MDHEN, CDR2 SYDVKM. The chain's CDR3 is CASSLASGGTPYEQYF. In DNA, the CDR3 is TGTGCCAGCAGTTTAGCCTCGGGGGGGACTCCATACGAGCAGTACTTC. The whole variable domain, filled in from reference TRBV28 and TRBJ2-7, reads DVKVTQSSRYLVKRTGEKVFLECVQDMDHENMFWYRQDPGLGLRLIYFSYDVKMKEKGDIPEGYSVSREKKERFSLILESASTNQTSMYLCASSLASGGTPYEQYFGPGTRLTVT.

The chain joins TRBV15 to TRBJ1-1, with a weak D call TRBD1 (6 bases). Per the germline V gene, CDR1 is LNHNV and CDR2 is YYDKDF (reference sequence). The length of the CDR3 is 15 residues. Trimming shortened V by 5 bases and J by 1 base, and 14 bases separated the two germline ends. CDR3: CATSAWGGPNTEAFF. CDR3 DNA: TGTGCCACCAGCGCGTGGGGGGGCCCGAACACTGAAGCTTTCTTT.

The chain employs TRBV18 and TRBJ2-1; TRBD1 agrees at 7 bases. The germline gives CDR1 KGHSH, CDR2 LQKENI. V was pared by 1 base and J by 8 bases, with 5 bases of the junction left unmatched. The CDR3 spans 14 residues. CDR3 bases: TGTGCCAGCTCACCACAAGAAGGGGGCCATGAGCAGTTCTTC. Amino acids: CASSPQEGGHEQFF.

The V call is TRBV20-1, the J call TRBJ1-5; 7 bases align to TRBD1. Trimming removed 3 bases from V and 0 bases from J; junction bases left unmatched: 2. The CDR3 loop spans 14 amino acids. CDR1 DFQATT and CDR2 SNEGSKA come from the germline V gene (reference sequence). The CDR3 DNA is TGCAGTGCTAGTAAGGGGGCTAGCAATCAGCCCCAGCATTTT. Encoded protein: CSASKGASNQPQHF.

This chain uses TRBV5-1 with TRBJ1-1, with TRBD1 as a possible D gene (5 bases). Trimming took off 6 bases at V and 0 bases at J, with 9 bases between the two ends. The CDR3 has 13 amino acids. Germline assignment: CDR1 SGHRS and CDR2 YFSETQ. As DNA, the CDR3 is TGCGCCAGCATCGACAGTATGAACACTGAAGCTTTCTTT. Translating gives CASIDSMNTEAFF.

The CDR3 nucleotides read TGTGCCAGCAGCTTAGTCGGGGGTAGCACAGATACGCAGTATTTT. Protein product: CASSLVGGSTDTQYF. V usage is TRBV7-9 and J usage is TRBJ2-3; D is possibly TRBD2 (6 bases). Between the trimmed V and J ends, which lost 1 base and 0 bases, there was a span of 8 bases. The CDR3 is 15 amino acids. Germline V gene lookup returns CDR1 SEHNR and CDR2 FQNEAQ (reference sequence).

The CDR3 is CASSLGGSDQFF. CDR3 nucleotides: TGTGCCAGCAGTTTAGGGGGTAGCGACCAGTTCTTC. The J gene is TRBJ2-1, the V gene TRBV12-3 or TRBV12-4, with D possibly being TRBD2 (5 bases). CDR3 size: 12 residues. Trimming took 1 base from V and 13 from J, leaving 11 bases between them.